This passage covers 22 T cell receptor beta chains from one sample sequenced in a study of blood T cells in healthy people across ages. Then a second PCR, running about 7 to 11 cycles, was carried out with a sample-barcoded 5' primer and a J-beta primer mix. TCRdb independently ran MiXCR on the 5' RACE reads; one entry per CDR3 protein. Among 1.5 million to 2 million distinct CDR3 sequences listed, 49% were seen once. The sequenced sample was blood. The receptors stem from a woman between 40 and 55 years old in good health.

This chain connects TRBV12-3 or TRBV12-4 to TRBJ1-4, with D uncertain. The CDR3 loop spans 13 amino acids. V lost 5 bases to trimming and J lost 8 bases, with 12 bases between them. CDR3 in DNA: TGTGCCAGCAGTCCCTTTTTCGGGGAAAAACTGTTTTTT. Amino acid sequence: CASSPFFGEKLFF.

This chain links TRBV28 with TRBJ1-4, with unresolved D. CDR1 is MDHEN and CDR2 is SYDVKM in the germline V gene. V shed 2 bases and J shed 7 bases, with 11 bases lying between them. The CDR3 consists of 14 residues. The DNA of the CDR3 is TGTGCCAGCAGTTTAGGAGGGATGGGTGAAAAACTGTTTTTT. It yields the protein CASSLGGMGEKLFF.

The genes are TRBV29-1 and TRBJ1-2; tentative D call: TRBD1 (5 bases). V was pared by 6 bases and J by 6 bases, with 14 bases between. The germline V gene encodes CDR1 SQVTM and CDR2 ANQGSEA. The length of the CDR3 is 12 residues. CDR3 loop: CSVGGLDHGYTF. CDR3 in DNA: TGCAGCGTCGGGGGACTAGATCATGGCTACACCTTC.

This chain links TRBV20-1 with TRBJ2-4, with 11 bases that match TRBD1. J lost 13 bases, V lost 2 bases, and 7 bases had no gene match. Germline CDR1 is DFQATT and CDR2 is SNEGSKA (reference sequence). The CDR3 consists of 13 residues. CDR3: CSARWTGGREQYF. The DNA of the CDR3 is TGCAGTGCTAGATGGACAGGGGGCCGAGAGCAGTACTTC.

This clonotype was seen a handful of times. The chain has TRBV6-5 and TRBJ2-1; a possible D gene is TRBD2 (6 bases). Trimming took off 0 bases at V and 2 bases at J, with 8 bases between the two ends. Germline lookup yields CDR1 MNHEY and CDR2 SVGAGI. The CDR3 runs to 15 residues. The CDR3 protein is CASSYSGGTYNEQFF. The CDR3 DNA is TGTGCCAGCAGTTACTCGGGGGGTACCTACAATGAGCAGTTCTTC.

CDR3 nucleotides: TGTGCCACCAGGAGCGGGGGGTACACCGGGGAGCTGTTTTTT. This encodes CATRSGGYTGELFF. The chain carries TRBV27 and TRBJ2-2, with 9 bases that match TRBD2. This CDR3 is 14 amino acids long. Looked up from germline, CDR1 is MNHEY and CDR2 is SMNVEV (reference sequence). Unmatched junction bases numbered 6, after V lost 10 bases and J lost 3 bases.

The chain carries TRBV6-4 and TRBJ2-3; 11 positions agree with TRBD2. V dropped 4 bases and J dropped 2; count of bases not matched to a gene: 11. CDR1 and CDR2 (germline): MRHNA, SNTAGT. There are 18 residues in the CDR3. CDR3 residues: CASSGHKGTSGYTDTQYF. The CDR3 bases are TGTGCCAGCAGTGGGCACAAAGGGACTAGCGGATACACAGATACGCAGTATTTT.

This clonotype was seen a few times. The gene calls are TRBV4-1 and TRBJ2-4; D might be TRBD1 (5 bases). The CDR3 totals 17 residues. The V gene's germline CDR1 is MGHRA and CDR2 YSYEKL. V lost 3 bases and J 0 bases, leaving 15 bases between the germline ends. This chain's CDR3 is CASSHLLRDLAKNIQYF. CDR3 nucleotide sequence: TGCGCCAGCAGCCACCTACTCAGGGATCTAGCCAAAAACATTCAGTACTTC.

V usage is TRBV6-1 and J usage is TRBJ2-4; unclear D gene. The J call may be wrong; the DNA end is better matched by TRBJ2-7. Per germline, CDR1 MNHNS and CDR2 SASEGT. The CDR3 is made up of 13 amino acids. The CDR3 sequence: CASSEKRVSEQYF. The CDR3 DNA reads TGTGCCAGCAGTGAAAAAAGGGTCTCCGAGCAGTACTTC.

The sample holds many counts of this clonotype. J is TRBJ2-7 and V is TRBV20-1; D is uncertain. The germline V gene has CDR1 DFQATT and CDR2 SNEGSKA (reference sequence). V was clipped by 8 bases and J by 3 bases, with 14 bases between them. The CDR3 spans 12 residues. The CDR3 region has the DNA TGCAGTTGTGGGTTGGTCCGCTACGAGCAGTACTTC. Protein product: CSCGLVRYEQYF.

The gene calls are TRBV6-6 and TRBJ2-5; possibly TRBD2 for D (5 bases). This CDR3 is 14 amino acids long. V dropped 6 bases and J dropped 5 bases, with 16 bases sitting between them. Germline CDR1 MNHNY, CDR2 SVGAGI (reference sequence). CDR3 DNA: TGTGCCAGCAGCCCGGGATTGGGTGCGGAGACCCAGTACTTC. Its protein is CASSPGLGAETQYF.

V is TRBV29-1 and J is TRBJ1-5; 8 bases map to TRBD1. The germline V gene encodes CDR1 SQVTM and CDR2 ANQGSEA. J was trimmed by 5 bases and V by 4 bases; bases with no gene match: 4. The CDR3 spans 13 residues. CDR3 coding DNA: TGCAGCGTTGTGCCAGGGGGCGATCAGCCCCAGCATTTT. Its protein is CSVVPGGDQPQHF.

J is TRBJ1-2 and V is TRBV29-1, with D tentatively TRBD1 (6 bases). V gave up 2 bases and J gave up 4 bases, with 11 bases separating them. Germline V gene lookup returns CDR1 SQVTM and CDR2 ANQGSEA. The CDR3 loop spans 13 amino acids. The CDR3 spells CSVERGAGYGYTF. CDR3 coding DNA: TGCAGCGTTGAAAGGGGGGCAGGCTATGGCTACACCTTC.

The gene calls are TRBV12-3 or TRBV12-4 and TRBJ2-5, with TRBD2 matching 7 bases. The ends lost 7 bases at V and 4 bases at J; junction bases unmatched: 6. This CDR3 is 13 amino acids long. In nucleotides, the CDR3 is TGTGCCAGCACCGGAGCGGGGCGAGAGACCCAGTACTTC. Translated: CASTGAGRETQYF.

This clonotype was detected a few times. The genes are TRBV7-9 and TRBJ2-5; 8 positions match TRBD1. V trimming: 0 bases; J trimming: 5 bases; junction bases outside the gene matches: 5. CDR3 length equals 15 residues. The germline V gene encodes CDR1 SEHNR and CDR2 FQNEAQ (reference sequence). The CDR3 is CASSLAGQAVETQYF. CDR3 sequence (DNA): TGTGCCAGCAGCTTAGCGGGACAGGCAGTCGAGACCCAGTACTTC.

V usage is TRBV5-1 and J usage is TRBJ2-5, with a weak D call TRBD2 (5 bases). This CDR3 contains 13 residues. Trimming removed 5 bases from V and 4 bases from J, with 12 bases in between. Germline CDR1 and CDR2: SGHRS and YFSETQ. This CDR3 is CASRPTSGETQYF. For the CDR3, the DNA is TGCGCCAGCAGACCTACTAGTGGAGAGACCCAGTACTTC.

The V and J genes are TRBV28 and TRBJ2-1; 11 bases line up with TRBD1. J gave up 10 bases and V 2 bases, and 7 bases lay outside the gene matches. The CDR3 has 15 amino acids. The germline V gene encodes CDR1 MDHEN and CDR2 SYDVKM. The CDR3 protein is CASSLGRTGGREQFF. CDR3 nucleotides: TGTGCCAGCAGTTTAGGCCGGACAGGGGGCAGGGAGCAGTTCTTC.

This clonotype has at least ten counts. The chain has TRBV7-2 and TRBJ2-5; D is perhaps TRBD1 (6 bases). Trimming took 5 bases from V and 4 from J, leaving 11 bases between them. Looked up from germline, CDR1 is SGHTA and CDR2 is FQGNSA. This CDR3 spans 13 amino acids. The CDR3: CASSGFRGETQYF. CDR3 coding DNA: TGTGCCAGCAGCGGTTTCAGGGGAGAGACCCAGTACTTC. Full variable domain (missing parts from reference TRBV7-2 and TRBJ2-5): GAGVSQSPSNKVTEKGKDVELRCDPISGHTALYWYRQSLGQGLEFLIYFQGNSAPDKSGLPSDRFSAERTGGSVSTLTIQRTQQEDSAVYLCASSGFRGETQYFGPGTRLLVL.

Here the CDR3 DNA reads TGTGCCAGCAGCTTAACAGAGACCGGTCAAGAGACCCAGTACTTC. Translated, it gives CASSLTETGQETQYF. The chain has TRBV7-2 and TRBJ2-7; D unclear. The end of the DNA aligns better with TRBJ2-5, so the J call may be wrong. This CDR3 is 15 amino acids long. Germline V gives CDR1 SGHTA, CDR2 FQGNSA.

The count of this clonotype is one. The chain has TRBV5-1 and TRBJ2-5, with 8 bases fitting TRBD2. The germline V gene has CDR1 SGHRS and CDR2 YFSETQ. J gave up 8 bases and V 4 bases, and 13 bases lay outside the gene matches. This CDR3 is 15 amino acids long. CDR3 protein: CASSLPLSGAKTQYF. CDR3 in DNA: TGCGCCAGCAGCCTACCTCTTAGCGGGGCTAAAACCCAGTACTTC.

This clonotype appeared many times. V is TRBV4-1 and J is TRBJ2-1; 8 bases agree with TRBD2. The germline V gene has CDR1 MGHRA and CDR2 YSYEKL. This CDR3 spans 14 amino acids. The J segment lost 10 bases and the V segment lost 4 bases, leaving 9 bases of the junction unmatched. The CDR3 DNA is TGCGCCAGCAGCCGCGGACTAGCCCTAGGGGAGCAGTTCTTC. Amino acids: CASSRGLALGEQFF.

This clonotype was found once. The chain joins TRBV6-1 to TRBJ2-3; the match to TRBD1 covers 7 bases. Germline V lookup: CDR1 MNHNS, CDR2 SASEGT. V shed 4 bases, J shed 2 bases, and the junction held 6 bases outside the gene matches. The CDR3 consists of 15 residues. CDR3: CASSGGQIYTDTQYF. As DNA, the CDR3 is TGTGCCAGCAGTGGGGGACAGATCTACACAGATACGCAGTATTTT.